What follows is one T cell receptor (beta chain) and its context. Its target is unknown. Germline V gene lookup returns CDR1 MNHEY and CDR2 SVGAGI. This CDR3 comprises 11 residues. V shed 8 bases and J shed 10 bases, with 12 bases lying between them. The sample comes from a study of OX40 agonist ivuxolimab in advanced cancers. Looking at the study overall: Patients with prior anti-PD-1, anti-PD-L1 or anti-CTLA-4 therapy were eligible; 40% to 45% had some.

The study, taken as a whole, reports: On average, CD8+ T cells had more expanded clones than CD4+.

Clones were read by immunoSEQ multiplex PCR, and TCRdb kept only the in-frame ones, dropping some. This table has 72,000 or so clones, just over 85% appearing once. The source of this sequence is an adult with an advanced solid tumor such as melanoma, head and neck, liver or kidney cancer. This material consisted of CD4+ or CD8+ T cells sorted from blood, taken in a trial of the OX40 agonist ivuxolimab. The genes are TRBV6-5 and TRBJ2-1; tentative D call: TRBD2 (6 bases). Written as DNA, the CDR3 is TGTGCCAGCGCCCTGACTAGGGAGCAGTTCTTC. Protein product: CASALTREQFF.